This entry lists 21 T cell receptor beta chains sequenced from one sample in a study of T cell repertoires in cytomegalovirus infection. For these TCRs, the target antigens are not known. Each CDR3 protein gets one entry after TCRdb re-called the reads with MiXCR. The sample lists a few hundred thousand distinct CDR3 sequences, more than 30% occurring once. Sample: cultured PBMCs, taken from culture after CMV antigen stimulation. The receptors derive from a human donor in good health (CMV status not recorded). Some clones in this sample may be carry-over from other donors' samples.

The chain employs TRBV9 and TRBJ2-7, with 9 bases fitting TRBD1. Trimming removed 3 bases from V and 6 bases from J; junction bases left unmatched: 7. This CDR3 has 14 amino acids. Germline V lookup: CDR1 SGDLS, CDR2 YYNGEE. The CDR3 loop is CASSGGTGTSEQYF. DNA of the CDR3: TGTGCCAGCAGCGGGGGGACAGGGACCTCCGAGCAGTACTTC.

A few counts support this clonotype. The chain employs TRBV7-2 and TRBJ2-7; TRBD2 might be the D (5 bases). The CDR3 has 13 amino acids. Between the trimmed V and J ends, which lost 5 bases and 7 bases, there was a span of 15 bases. Germline V gene data show CDR1 as SGHTA and CDR2 as FQGNSA. The CDR3 DNA reads as TGTGCCAGCAGCGCCGGACTGGCCGGGGAGCAGTACGTC. It encodes CASSAGLAGEQYV.

This clonotype was seen a handful of times. The chain combines TRBV7-9 with TRBJ1-2; a possible D gene is TRBD1 (6 bases). Per germline, CDR1 SEHNR and CDR2 FQNEAQ (reference sequence). V was cut by 0 bases and J by 2 bases, with 13 bases left in between. The CDR3 length is 16 residues. CDR3 in amino acids: CASSLASDSLNYGYTF. The CDR3, as DNA: TGTGCCAGCAGCTTAGCCTCGGACAGTTTAAACTATGGCTACACCTTC.

This clonotype was observed at least ten times. The J gene is TRBJ1-6, the V gene TRBV7-2; D might be TRBD1 (6 bases). The germline V gene encodes CDR1 SGHTA and CDR2 FQGNSA. This CDR3 is 14 amino acids long. With 5 bases removed from V and 7 bases from J, the gap between germline ends came to 12 bases. The DNA of the CDR3 is TGTGCCAGCAGCCCCGGGACAAGCAATTCACCCCTCCACTTT. Its protein product is CASSPGTSNSPLHF.

This clonotype was picked up a small number of times. The J gene is TRBJ2-7, the V gene TRBV4-1; 8 bases agree with TRBD2. The CDR3 runs to 14 residues. Germline V gives CDR1 MGHRA, CDR2 YSYEKL. The V gene end was trimmed by 4 bases and the J gene end by 4 bases; junction bases not matched to a gene: 6. The CDR3 protein is CASSRIAGSYEQYV. In DNA form, the CDR3 reads TGCGCCAGCAGCCGTATAGCGGGATCGTACGAGCAGTACGTC.

This chain connects TRBV6-2 or TRBV6-3 to TRBJ2-5, with D perhaps TRBD2 (5 bases). Trimming removed 4 bases at V and 4 bases at J, with 13 bases between. Germline V CDR1 and CDR2: MNHEY, SVGEGT. This CDR3 comprises 14 residues. The CDR3 DNA reads TGTGCCAGCAGTTCCGGGAAGCAGTTAGAGACCCAGTACTTC. Its protein is CASSSGKQLETQYF.

This clonotype has more than one count but fewer than ten. This chain uses TRBV7-2 with TRBJ1-1; maybe TRBD1 (5 bases). Deletions cut 2 bases from V and 4 bases from J, with 17 bases between. Germline lookup yields CDR1 SGHTA and CDR2 FQGNSA. CDR3 length equals 16 residues. The CDR3 here is CASSLRRGDGGTEAFF. In nucleotides, the CDR3 is TGTGCCAGCAGCTTACGACGCGGGGACGGAGGCACTGAAGCTTTCTTT.

J is TRBJ2-7 and V is TRBV28, with 8 bases aligning to TRBD2. This CDR3 has 13 amino acids. Germline-derived CDR1 and CDR2 are MDHEN and SYDVKM. V dropped 7 bases and J dropped 7; count of bases not matched to a gene: 9. This chain's CDR3 is CASNREGRREQYF. The CDR3 bases are TGTGCCAGCAACCGGGAGGGGCGGAGGGAGCAGTACTTC.

A few counts support this clonotype. V and J are TRBV18 and TRBJ1-1, with D perhaps TRBD1 (6 bases). Trimming took 0 bases from V and 1 from J, leaving 12 bases between them. The CDR3 has 16 amino acids. Germline CDR1 and CDR2: KGHSH and LQKENI. The CDR3 bases are TGTGCCAGCTCACCACCGGACAGCCTCCCGAACACTGAAGCTTTCTTT. This gives the protein CASSPPDSLPNTEAFF.

This clonotype came up a few times. The chain links TRBV7-3 to TRBJ2-7; TRBD1 matches 8 bases. V shed 2 bases, J shed 4 bases, and the junction held 4 bases outside the gene matches. This CDR3 is 14 amino acids long. Germline-derived CDR1 and CDR2 are SGHTA and FQGTGA. The CDR3 sequence: CASSLSDRGYEQYF. The CDR3 region has the DNA TGTGCCAGCAGCTTATCTGACAGGGGTTACGAGCAGTACTTC.

This clonotype has more than one count but fewer than ten. The chain combines TRBV6-6 with TRBJ2-5, with D unclear. The V end was cut by 5 bases, the J end by 1 base, with 11 bases between. The V gene's germline CDR1 is MNHNY and CDR2 SVGAGI (reference sequence). The CDR3 runs to 14 residues. The CDR3 DNA reads as TGTGCCAGCAGTGCTCAGGCCCTCCAAGAGACCCAGTACTTC. This encodes CASSAQALQETQYF.

The table lists this clonotype with a few counts. The gene calls are TRBV30 and TRBJ1-5; D is unresolved. The CDR3 length is 13 residues. Germline V gene lookup returns CDR1 GTSNPN and CDR2 SVGIG (reference sequence). Trimming cost V 5 bases and J 5 bases, with 13 bases left between them. The CDR3 DNA is TGTGCCTGGGACAACTCCTACGATCAGCCCCAGCATTTT. Translating gives CAWDNSYDQPQHF.

The sample holds many counts of this clonotype. The V and J genes are TRBV6-2 or TRBV6-3 and TRBJ2-1, with 10 bases aligning to TRBD2. Germline lookup yields CDR1 MNHEY and CDR2 SVGEGT. The V gene end was trimmed by 0 bases and the J gene end by 5 bases; junction bases not matched to a gene: 7. The CDR3 sequence is 17 residues long. In nucleotides, the CDR3 is TGTGCCAGCAGTTACTCTTTGGGGACTAGCGAGAACAATGAGCAGTTCTTC. Translation: CASSYSLGTSENNEQFF.

In this sample, this clonotype turned up many times. The V call is TRBV7-2, the J call TRBJ2-4, with 10 positions matching TRBD1. V dropped 4 bases and J dropped 0; count of bases not matched to a gene: 6. There are 17 residues in the CDR3. CDR1 SGHTA and CDR2 FQGNSA come from the germline V gene. In DNA form, the CDR3 reads TGTGCCAGCAGCTCCGACAGGGGGCACGTAGCCAAAAACATTCAGTACTTC. Its translation: CASSSDRGHVAKNIQYF.

The J gene is TRBJ1-5, the V gene TRBV12-3 or TRBV12-4; D is unresolved. This CDR3 comprises 14 residues. With 3 bases removed from V and 4 bases from J, the gap between germline ends came to 10 bases. The CDR3 loop reads CASSFRDVNQPQHF. The CDR3 region has the DNA TGTGCCAGCAGTTTCAGAGACGTTAATCAGCCCCAGCATTTT.

The chain uses TRBV20-1 and TRBJ2-1; 12 nucleotides align to TRBD2. With 3 bases clipped from V and 10 bases from J, the junction kept 10 bases outside the gene matches. CDR3 length: 15 residues. CDR1 is DFQATT, CDR2 SNEGSKA, per germline (reference sequence). The CDR3 loop reads CSASLGLAGPHEQFF. The CDR3 DNA reads as TGCAGTGCTAGTCTCGGACTAGCGGGACCCCACGAGCAGTTCTTC.

The chain carries TRBV6-1 and TRBJ2-1, with D possibly TRBD2 on 5 matching bases. The V and J ends lost 5 bases and 6 bases respectively, with 11 bases between them. Germline assignment: CDR1 MNHNS and CDR2 SASEGT. CDR3 length: 13 residues. The chain's CDR3 is CASSRVGGNEQFF. In DNA form, the CDR3 reads TGTGCCAGCAGTAGGGTTGGAGGCAATGAGCAGTTCTTC.

The chain links TRBV7-2 to TRBJ2-3; D is unclear. CDR3 length: 15 residues. Germline V gene lookup returns CDR1 SGHTA and CDR2 FQGNSA. Trimming took off 1 base at V and 2 bases at J, with 10 bases between the two ends. The CDR3 sequence is CASSLGTTTTDTQYF. The CDR3 DNA reads as TGTGCCAGCAGCTTAGGAACTACTACCACAGATACGCAGTATTTT.

This chain links TRBV6-2 or TRBV6-3 with TRBJ2-7; TRBD2 might be the D (6 bases). The CDR3 sequence is 12 residues long. Germline loops: CDR1 MNHEY, CDR2 SVGEGT. The V end was cut by 8 bases, the J end by 6 bases, with 14 bases between. The CDR3 bases are TGTGCCAGCGGCCCCGGGGGAGGCGAGCAGTACTTC. It codes for CASGPGGGEQYF.

This clonotype was picked up a small number of times. At one end, the junction sequence differs from germline, possibly due to a read error. J is TRBJ2-3 and V is TRBV6-1, with D maybe TRBD2 (5 bases). The CDR3 is made up of 15 amino acids. Germline lookup yields CDR1 MNHNS and CDR2 SASEGT. The CDR3 loop is CASREELDGSDTQYF. DNA of the CDR3: TGTGCCAGCAGGGAAGAACTAGATGGGTCAGATACGCAGTATTTT.

This clonotype came up many times. V and J are TRBV7-2 and TRBJ2-3; 9 bases line up with TRBD2. Germline V gives CDR1 SGHTA, CDR2 FQGNSA. The CDR3 totals 15 residues. V lost 1 base to trimming and J lost 6 bases; unmatched junction nucleotides: 5. The CDR3 loop is CASSLDSGSGDTQYF. The CDR3 nucleotides read TGTGCCAGCAGCTTAGATAGCGGGAGCGGCGATACGCAGTATTTT.